This section outlines one TCR beta chain sequence together with its context. This sample stems from a study of PD-L1 blockade in urothelial cancer. Sequenced by immunoSEQ multiplex PCR; TCRdb stores in-frame clones only, minus some. This table holds 55,000 or so clones, 84% found once. Trimming took 4 bases from V and 5 from J, leaving 15 bases between them. The CDR3 is 14 residues long. Here the sequenced sample was PBMCs, taken around atezolizumab (anti-PD-L1) treatment. V and J are TRBV5-3 and TRBJ1-2, with D possibly being TRBD1 (5 bases). TRBV5-3 is marked as an open reading frame, function uncertain. The origin of this receptor is a man aged 35 to 55 with urothelial cancer. CDR3 residues: CARSQTPGGYGYTF. As DNA, the CDR3 is TGTGCCAGAAGCCAAACTCCGGGGGGGTATGGCTACACCTTC.